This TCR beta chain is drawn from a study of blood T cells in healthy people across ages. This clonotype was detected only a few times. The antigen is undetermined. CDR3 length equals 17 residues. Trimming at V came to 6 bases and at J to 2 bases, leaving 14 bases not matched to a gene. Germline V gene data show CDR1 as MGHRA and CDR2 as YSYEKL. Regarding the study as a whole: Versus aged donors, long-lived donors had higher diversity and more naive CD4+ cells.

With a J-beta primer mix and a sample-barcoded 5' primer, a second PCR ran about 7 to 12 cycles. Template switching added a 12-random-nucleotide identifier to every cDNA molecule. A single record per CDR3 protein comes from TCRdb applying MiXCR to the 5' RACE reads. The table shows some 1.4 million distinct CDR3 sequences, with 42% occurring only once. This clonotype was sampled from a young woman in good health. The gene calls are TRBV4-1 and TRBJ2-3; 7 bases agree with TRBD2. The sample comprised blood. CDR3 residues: CASRGGGGETNTDTQYF. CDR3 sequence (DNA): TGCGCCAGCAGAGGTGGCGGGGGAGAAACTAACACAGATACGCAGTATTTT.